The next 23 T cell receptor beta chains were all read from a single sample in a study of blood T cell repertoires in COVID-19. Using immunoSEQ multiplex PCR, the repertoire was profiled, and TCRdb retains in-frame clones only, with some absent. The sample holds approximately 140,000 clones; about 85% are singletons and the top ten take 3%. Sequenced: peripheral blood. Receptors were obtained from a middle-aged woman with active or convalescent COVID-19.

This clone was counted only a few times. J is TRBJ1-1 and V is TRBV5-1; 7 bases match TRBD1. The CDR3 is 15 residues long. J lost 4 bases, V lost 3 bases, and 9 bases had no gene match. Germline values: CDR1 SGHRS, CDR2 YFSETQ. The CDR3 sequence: CASSSGDSVSTEAFF. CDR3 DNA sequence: TGCGCCAGCAGCTCCGGGGACAGTGTTAGCACTGAAGCTTTCTTT.

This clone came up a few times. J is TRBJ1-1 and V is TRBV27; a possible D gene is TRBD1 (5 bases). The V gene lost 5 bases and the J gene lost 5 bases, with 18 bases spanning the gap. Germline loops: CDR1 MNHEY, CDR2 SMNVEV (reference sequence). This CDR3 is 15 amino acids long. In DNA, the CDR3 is TGTGCCAGCAGTACCAACAGGTGGAATAGTACTGAAGCTTTCTTT. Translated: CASSTNRWNSTEAFF.

The CDR3 bases are TGTGCCAGCAGTCTAAGGGACAGATTCTTCTACGAGCAGTACTTC. It translates to CASSLRDRFFYEQYF. The chain employs TRBV28 and TRBJ2-7; 7 nucleotides line up with TRBD1. Germline V CDR1 and CDR2: MDHEN, SYDVKM. The CDR3 contains 15 residues. The J segment lost 3 bases and the V segment lost 5 bases, leaving 10 bases of the junction unmatched.

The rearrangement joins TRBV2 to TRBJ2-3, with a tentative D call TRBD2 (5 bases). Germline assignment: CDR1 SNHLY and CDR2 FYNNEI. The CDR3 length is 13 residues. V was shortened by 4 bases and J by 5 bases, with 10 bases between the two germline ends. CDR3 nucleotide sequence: TGTGCCAGCAGTGGTTTCGCGGGAGATACGCAGTATTTT. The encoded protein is CASSGFAGDTQYF.

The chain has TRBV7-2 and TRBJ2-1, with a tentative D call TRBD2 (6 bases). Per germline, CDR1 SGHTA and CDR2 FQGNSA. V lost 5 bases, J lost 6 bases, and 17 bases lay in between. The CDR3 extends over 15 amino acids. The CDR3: CASSPPGGEGNEQFF. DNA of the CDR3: TGTGCCAGCAGCCCCCCCGGGGGAGAGGGCAATGAGCAGTTCTTC.

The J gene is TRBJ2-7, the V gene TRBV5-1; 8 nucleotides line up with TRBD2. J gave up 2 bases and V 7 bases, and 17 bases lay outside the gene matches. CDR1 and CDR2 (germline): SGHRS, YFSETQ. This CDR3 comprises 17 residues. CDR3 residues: CASRLGLDGRATYEQYF. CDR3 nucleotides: TGCGCCAGCCGGTTGGGACTCGACGGGAGGGCCACCTACGAGCAGTACTTC.

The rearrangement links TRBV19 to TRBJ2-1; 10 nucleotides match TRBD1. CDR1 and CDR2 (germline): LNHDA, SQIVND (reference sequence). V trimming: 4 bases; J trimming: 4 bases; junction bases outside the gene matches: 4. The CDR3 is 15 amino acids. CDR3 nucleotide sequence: TGTGCCAGTAGTAAACGGGACAGGGGATACAATGAGCAGTTCTTC. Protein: CASSKRDRGYNEQFF.

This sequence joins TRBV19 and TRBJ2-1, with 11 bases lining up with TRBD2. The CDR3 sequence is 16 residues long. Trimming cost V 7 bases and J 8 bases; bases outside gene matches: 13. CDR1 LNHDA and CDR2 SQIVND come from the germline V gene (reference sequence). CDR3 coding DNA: TGTGCCAGTACCAACCCGTCCGGGACTAGCGGTTATGAGCAGTTCTTC. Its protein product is CASTNPSGTSGYEQFF.

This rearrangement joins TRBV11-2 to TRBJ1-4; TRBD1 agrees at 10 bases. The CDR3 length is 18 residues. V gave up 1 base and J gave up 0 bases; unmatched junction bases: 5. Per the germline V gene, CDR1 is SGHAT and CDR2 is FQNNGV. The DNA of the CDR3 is TGTGCCAGCAGCTTAGCCTTGACAGGGGGCGCAACTAATGAAAAACTGTTTTTT. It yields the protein CASSLALTGGATNEKLFF.

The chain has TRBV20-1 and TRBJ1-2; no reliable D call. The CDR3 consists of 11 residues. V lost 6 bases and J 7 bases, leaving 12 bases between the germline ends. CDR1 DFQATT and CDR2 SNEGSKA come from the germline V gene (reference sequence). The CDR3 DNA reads TGCAGTGCGGACCCTAGCTCTGGCTACACCTTC. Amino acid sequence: CSADPSSGYTF.

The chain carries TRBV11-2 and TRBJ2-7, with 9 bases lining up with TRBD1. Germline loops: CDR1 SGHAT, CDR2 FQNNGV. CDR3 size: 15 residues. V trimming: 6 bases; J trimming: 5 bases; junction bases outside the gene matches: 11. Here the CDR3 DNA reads TGTGCCAGCAGTTTAAAGCCGGGACAGGGCCACGAGCAGTACTTC. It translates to CASSLKPGQGHEQYF.

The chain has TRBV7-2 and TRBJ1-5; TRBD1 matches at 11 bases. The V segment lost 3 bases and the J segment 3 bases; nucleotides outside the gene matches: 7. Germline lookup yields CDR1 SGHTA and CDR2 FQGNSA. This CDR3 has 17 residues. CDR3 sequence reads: CASSFGQGAFDNQPQHF. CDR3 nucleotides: TGTGCCAGCAGCTTTGGACAGGGGGCTTTCGACAATCAGCCCCAGCATTTT.

In nucleotides, the CDR3 is TGTGCCACCAGCCCTGGGCGGGGCAATCAGCCCCAGCATTTT. Translation: CATSPGRGNQPQHF. V gene TRBV15 combines with J gene TRBJ1-5, with D hard to call. Germline V gene data show CDR1 as LNHNV and CDR2 as YYDKDF (reference sequence). Trimming cost V 5 bases and J 2 bases, with 10 bases left between them. The CDR3 consists of 14 residues.

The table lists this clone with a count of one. The CDR3 DNA follows: TGTGCCAGCAGTGCTTCGACAGGGGAAGCCTACAATGAGCAGTTCTTC. The encoded protein is CASSASTGEAYNEQFF. The chain links TRBV27 to TRBJ2-1; 8 nucleotides line up with TRBD1. This CDR3 spans 16 amino acids. CDR1 is MNHEY, CDR2 SMNVEV, per germline (reference sequence). The J segment lost 2 bases and the V segment lost 5 bases, leaving 8 bases of the junction unmatched.

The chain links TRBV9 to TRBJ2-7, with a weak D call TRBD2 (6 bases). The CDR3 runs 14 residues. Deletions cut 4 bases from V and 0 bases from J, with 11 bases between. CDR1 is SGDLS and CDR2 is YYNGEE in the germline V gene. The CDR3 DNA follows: TGTGCCAGCAGCCCGGGGGATAGCTCCTACGAGCAGTACTTC. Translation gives CASSPGDSSYEQYF.

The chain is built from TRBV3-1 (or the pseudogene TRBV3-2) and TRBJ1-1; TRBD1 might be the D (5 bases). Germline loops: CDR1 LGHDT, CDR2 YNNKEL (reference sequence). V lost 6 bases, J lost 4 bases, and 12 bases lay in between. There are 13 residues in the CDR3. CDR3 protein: CASSRRGGTEAFF. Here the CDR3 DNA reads TGTGCCAGCAGTCGTAGGGGCGGCACTGAAGCTTTCTTT.

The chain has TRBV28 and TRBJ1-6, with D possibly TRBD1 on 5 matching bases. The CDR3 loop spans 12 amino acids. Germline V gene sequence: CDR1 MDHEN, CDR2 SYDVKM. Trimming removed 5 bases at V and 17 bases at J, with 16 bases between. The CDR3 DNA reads TGTGCCAGCAGTCTCAGACGGGGCGGGGTCCACTTT. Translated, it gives CASSLRRGGVHF.

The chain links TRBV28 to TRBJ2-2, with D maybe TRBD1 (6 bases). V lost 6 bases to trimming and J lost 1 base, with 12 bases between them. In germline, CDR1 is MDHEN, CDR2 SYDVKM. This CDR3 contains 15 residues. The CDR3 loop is CASSNPGQNTGELFF. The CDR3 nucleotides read TGTGCCAGCAGCAACCCGGGACAGAACACCGGGGAGCTGTTTTTT.

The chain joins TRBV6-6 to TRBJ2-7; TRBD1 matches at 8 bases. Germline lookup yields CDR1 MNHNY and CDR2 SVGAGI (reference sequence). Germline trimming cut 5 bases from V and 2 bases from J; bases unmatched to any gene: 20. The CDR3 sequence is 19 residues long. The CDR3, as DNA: TGTGCCAGCAGTCCAACGGGGACAGGTGATTTCTTTAGACCCTACGAGCAGTACTTC. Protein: CASSPTGTGDFFRPYEQYF.

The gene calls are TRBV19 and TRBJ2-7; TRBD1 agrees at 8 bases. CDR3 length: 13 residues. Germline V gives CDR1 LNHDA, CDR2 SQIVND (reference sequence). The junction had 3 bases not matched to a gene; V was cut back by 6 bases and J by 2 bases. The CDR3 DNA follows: TGTGCCAGTAGCCCGACAGGGGCCTACGAGCAGTACTTC. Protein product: CASSPTGAYEQYF.

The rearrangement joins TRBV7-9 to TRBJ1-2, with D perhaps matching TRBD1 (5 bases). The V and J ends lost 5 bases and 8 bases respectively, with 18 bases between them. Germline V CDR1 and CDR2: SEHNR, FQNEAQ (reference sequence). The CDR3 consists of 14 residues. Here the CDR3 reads CASSLMGPSLGYTF. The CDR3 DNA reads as TGTGCCAGCAGCCTAATGGGGCCCTCCCTGGGCTACACCTTC.

The CDR3 sequence: CASSPSGTGGYEQYF. CDR3 coding DNA: TGCGCCAGCAGCCCATCCGGGACAGGGGGCTACGAGCAGTACTTC. V and J are TRBV5-1 and TRBJ2-7, with TRBD1 identical over 11 bases. Germline values: CDR1 SGHRS, CDR2 YFSETQ. Germline trimming cut 4 bases from V and 3 bases from J; bases unmatched to any gene: 6. This CDR3 comprises 15 residues.

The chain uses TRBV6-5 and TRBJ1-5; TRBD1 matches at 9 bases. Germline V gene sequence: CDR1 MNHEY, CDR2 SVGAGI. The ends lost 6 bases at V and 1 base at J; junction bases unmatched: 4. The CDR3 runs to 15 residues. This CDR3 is CASRRTGDSNQPQHF. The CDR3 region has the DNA TGTGCCAGCAGGCGGACAGGGGACAGCAATCAGCCCCAGCATTTT.